The 20 T cell receptor beta chains presented below share a single source sample, sequenced in a study of shared clonotypes between healthy human individuals. Profiled with immunoSEQ multiplex PCR; TCRdb holds only in-frame clones, not every one. This table has 450,000 to 500,000 clones, over 60% appearing once. Sequencing was performed on PBMCs. Source of these receptors: a woman aged 40 to 49 in good health. Some clones in this sample may be carry-over from other donors' samples.

The chain joins TRBV19 to TRBJ2-7, with a possible D match to TRBD2 (7 bases). V was pared by 7 bases and J by 3 bases, with 19 bases between. The germline gives CDR1 LNHDA, CDR2 SQIVND (reference sequence). The CDR3 is 15 residues long. This CDR3 is CASTRSGTNFYEQYF. In nucleotides, the CDR3 is TGTGCCAGTACCCGGAGCGGGACAAACTTCTACGAGCAGTACTTC.

The chain uses TRBV4-1 and TRBJ1-1, with unresolved D. V lost 4 bases and J 5 bases, leaving 5 bases between the germline ends. This CDR3 has 11 residues. The germline V gene encodes CDR1 MGHRA and CDR2 YSYEKL. The CDR3 nucleotides read TGCGCCAGCAGCCGCCGGACTGAAGCTTTCTTT. The encoded protein is CASSRRTEAFF.

On this clone itself: It is likely a read error: a sequence one base away is far more abundant. Different DNA sequences within this sample yield the same CDR3. This chain uses TRBV28 with TRBJ1-1, with D possibly TRBD1 on 6 matching bases. This CDR3 has 17 amino acids. CDR1 and CDR2 from the germline V gene are MDHEN and SYDVKM. This chain's CDR3 is CASSFWDFRGKNTEAFF. CDR3 sequence (DNA): TGTGCCAGCAGTTTTTGGGACTTCAGGGGAAAGAACACTGAAGCCTTCTTT. The full variable domain, rest sourced from reference TRBV28 and TRBJ1-1, is DVKVTQSSRYLVKRTGEKVFLECVQDMDHENMFWYRQDPGLGLRLIYFSYDVKMKEKGDIPEGYSVSREKKERFSLILESASTNQTSMYLCASSFWDFRGKNTEAFFGQGTRLTVV.

V and J are TRBV9 and TRBJ2-1, with D possibly TRBD1 on 5 matching bases. The CDR3 totals 13 residues. V lost 3 bases and J 4 bases, leaving 8 bases between the germline ends. Germline-derived CDR1 and CDR2 are SGDLS and YYNGEE. In nucleotides, the CDR3 is TGTGCCAGCAGCGGGACACCTTACAATGAGCAGTTCTTC. The encoded protein is CASSGTPYNEQFF. Full variable domain (missing parts from reference TRBV9 and TRBJ2-1): DSGVTQTPKHLITATGQRVTLRCSPRSGDLSVYWYQQSLDQGLQFLIQYYNGEERAKGNILERFSAQQFPDLHSELNLSSLELGDSALYFCASSGTPYNEQFFGPGTRLTVL.

This clone occurred a few times. This chain joins TRBV2 and TRBJ2-7, with unresolved D. Trimming stripped 6 bases from V and 6 bases from J, with 12 bases between. CDR1 and CDR2 from the germline V gene are SNHLY and FYNNEI. The CDR3 spans 12 residues. The DNA for the CDR3 is TGTGCCAGCAGCCAAAGACTCCCCGAGCAGTACTTC. Translated: CASSQRLPEQYF.

This sequence joins TRBV18 and TRBJ2-7; 7 bases fit TRBD1. CDR3 length equals 15 residues. Trimming at V came to 1 base and at J to 2 bases, leaving 5 bases not matched to a gene. CDR1 KGHSH and CDR2 LQKENI come from the germline V gene. The DNA for the CDR3 is TGTGCCAGCTCACCACGGGACAGTACCACCTACGAGCAGTACTTC. It codes for CASSPRDSTTYEQYF.

The genes are TRBV5-1 and TRBJ2-2; 13 bases fit TRBD2. CDR1 and CDR2 from the germline V gene are SGHRS and YFSETQ. With V trimmed by 0 bases and J by 6 bases, 11 bases remained unmatched. The CDR3 covers 19 residues. CDR3 coding DNA: TGCGCCAGCAGCTTGGTCCCCCCGCTACTAGCGGGAGGGCCCGGGGAGCTGTTTTTT. It yields the protein CASSLVPPLLAGGPGELFF.

The J gene is TRBJ1-3, the V gene TRBV15, with a weak D call TRBD1 (6 bases). Looked up from germline, CDR1 is LNHNV and CDR2 is YYDKDF (reference sequence). CDR3 size: 15 residues. V was pared by 5 bases and J by 3 bases, with 14 bases between. CDR3 sequence (DNA): TGTGCCACCAGCCTCAACAGGGATGGTGGAAACACCATATATTTT. As protein: CATSLNRDGGNTIYF.

V gene TRBV4-1 combines with J gene TRBJ2-4; D perhaps matches TRBD2 (6 bases). V lost 3 bases to trimming and J lost 3 bases, with 12 bases between them. The CDR3 sequence is 15 residues long. CDR1 MGHRA and CDR2 YSYEKL come from the germline V gene. The CDR3 here is CASSHWGVVKNIQYF. CDR3 in DNA: TGCGCCAGCAGCCATTGGGGGGTCGTCAAAAACATTCAGTACTTC.

The chain carries TRBV4-3 and TRBJ2-5; 8 bases line up with TRBD1. The germline V gene encodes CDR1 LGHNA and CDR2 YSLEER. This CDR3 is built from 14 residues. V was pared by 1 base and J by 13 bases, with 11 bases of the junction left unmatched. The CDR3 bases are TGCGCCAGCAGCCAAGGACAGGGGTTTTACGAGCGGTACTTC. Translating it yields CASSQGQGFYERYF.

This clone occurred a few times. The chain has TRBV29-1 and TRBJ1-2, with D perhaps matching TRBD1 (6 bases). Germline V gives CDR1 SQVTM, CDR2 ANQGSEA. The germline V and J ends were trimmed by 6 bases and 0 bases, with 8 bases remaining between them. This CDR3 contains 12 residues. The CDR3 reads CSVGQSNYGYTF. The DNA for the CDR3 is TGCAGCGTAGGACAGTCTAACTATGGCTACACCTTC.

This chain connects TRBV21-1 to TRBJ2-3. TRBV21-1 represents a pseudogene. The CDR3 contains 18 residues. As DNA, the CDR3 is TGTGCCAGCAGCAAGCCGAGGTCCCAGGGGAGGAGCACAGATACGCAGTATTTT. Translated, it gives CASSKPRSQGRSTDTQYF.

This clone was detected only once. J is TRBJ2-1 and V is TRBV7-3; 12 nucleotides match TRBD2. This CDR3 has 16 amino acids. V lost 5 bases and J lost 2; bases outside the gene matches: 4. Germline V lookup: CDR1 SGHTA, CDR2 FQGTGA. In nucleotides, the CDR3 is TGTGCCAGCAGCCCGCGGACTAGCGGGGCCTACAATGAGCAGTTCTTC. Residues: CASSPRTSGAYNEQFF.

Concerning this clone itself: A far bigger clonotype differs at one base, so this is likely a read error. The chain combines TRBV10-3 with TRBJ2-5; D remains unclear. Gene TRBJ2-7 matches the end of the DNA better, so the J call may be wrong. This CDR3 has 12 residues. Germline loops: CDR1 ENHRY, CDR2 SYGVKD. Here the CDR3 reads CAISAGPYEQYF. The CDR3 bases are TGTGCCATCAGTGCCGGACCCTACGAGCAGTACTTC.

CDR3 DNA sequence: TGTGCCAGCCGGCCGGGACAGGCGAACACTGAAGCTTTCTTT. Translating it yields CASRPGQANTEAFF. The V and J genes are TRBV6-1 and TRBJ1-1; 8 bases line up with TRBD1. The CDR3 totals 14 residues. V lost 8 bases to trimming and J lost 1 base; unmatched junction nucleotides: 6. Germline assignment: CDR1 MNHNS and CDR2 SASEGT.

CDR3 in DNA: TGTGCCAGCAGTGAATCCCGGCACGGGATGAACACTGAAGCTTTCTTT. The encoded protein is CASSESRHGMNTEAFF. The chain employs TRBV6-1 and TRBJ1-1; D gene unclear. The CDR3 loop spans 16 amino acids. In germline, CDR1 is MNHNS, CDR2 SASEGT. V was clipped by 2 bases and J by 0 bases, with 13 bases between them.

This chain links TRBV2 with TRBJ1-5; D ambiguous. Germline V gene sequence: CDR1 SNHLY, CDR2 FYNNEI. V dropped 2 bases and J dropped 5 bases, with 10 bases sitting between them. CDR3 length: 14 residues. CDR3 sequence reads: CASSESRNDQPQHF. CDR3 in DNA: TGTGCCAGCAGTGAATCGAGGAACGATCAGCCCCAGCATTTT.

In its sample, this clone was seen a few times. Within the sample, other DNA sequences also encode this same CDR3. V gene TRBV18 combines with J gene TRBJ2-5; D unclear. The CDR3 totals 13 residues. V was clipped by 3 bases and J by 5 bases, with 10 bases between them. Germline values: CDR1 KGHSH, CDR2 LQKENI. The CDR3 sequence: CASSPGVGETQYF. CDR3 coding DNA: TGTGCCAGCTCACCGGGCGTCGGGGAGACCCAGTACTTC. Drawing the rest from reference TRBV18 and TRBJ2-5, the complete variable domain is NAGVMQNPRHLVRRRGQEARLRCSPMKGHSHVYWYRQLPEEGLKFMVYLQKENIIDESGMPKERFSAEFPKEGPSILRIQQVVRGDSAAYFCASSPGVGETQYFGPGTRLLVL.

This sequence joins TRBV27 and TRBJ1-1; D is possibly TRBD1 (5 bases). With 2 bases removed from V and 14 bases from J, the gap between germline ends came to 24 bases. The CDR3 is made up of 15 amino acids. Looked up from germline, CDR1 is MNHEY and CDR2 is SMNVEV (reference sequence). Here the CDR3 DNA reads TGTGCCAGCAGTTTACGGACACCCATGAACACTGAACCCTTCTTT. Translation gives CASSLRTPMNTEPFF.

The chain is built from TRBV19 and TRBJ2-3; D gene uncertain. This CDR3 is 14 amino acids long. V was shortened by 4 bases and J by 4 bases, with 12 bases between the two germline ends. Germline values: CDR1 LNHDA, CDR2 SQIVND (reference sequence). CDR3: CASSSGPASDTQYF. CDR3 sequence (DNA): TGTGCCAGTAGTAGTGGGCCTGCATCAGATACGCAGTATTTT.